This T cell receptor beta chain is drawn from a study of graft-versus-host responses after intestinal transplantation. Across the study: All recipients got anti-thymocyte globulin induction, then tacrolimus and steroids for roughly three years. The study's findings and limits: GvH clones turned up in recipient marrow; some had shown up first in ileum or blood.

With 5 bases clipped from V and 4 bases from J, the junction kept 10 bases outside the gene matches. The germline V gene has CDR1 SGHNT and CDR2 YENEEA. The CDR3 sequence is 15 residues long. The repertoire was sequenced with immunoSEQ multiplex PCR; TCRdb's copy has only in-frame clones and lacks some. The sample has about 20,000 clones, more than 75% seen once. Concerning this clone: What it binds is not known.

The material was bone marrow, obtained approximately 120 days after transplant. This chain connects TRBV11-3 to TRBJ2-7; TRBD1 matches 8 bases. The TCR sequence derives from a human patient who received an intestinal transplant, so some T cells may come from the graft donor. The CDR3 bases are TGTGCCAGCAGCCCCCCCGGGACAGGTCTTTACGAGCAGTACTTC. Translating it yields CASSPPGTGLYEQYF.